What follows are 13 T cell receptor beta chains derived from one specimen sequenced in a study of T cells in Graves' hyperthyroidism and ophthalmopathy. Amplification of TCR beta CDR3 regions was performed using RNA transcripts as template. First-round RT-PCR with HTBI primers amplified the TCR CDR3 region. TCRdb reprocessed the multiplex PCR reads with MiXCR, giving one entry per CDR3 protein. The sample lists a few hundred thousand distinct CDR3 sequences; around 14% were seen once. Sequenced material: blood. These receptors came from a woman in her 30s with Graves' hyperthyroidism.

This clonotype turned up a few times. This chain connects TRBV7-9 to TRBJ2-1; possible D gene TRBD1, 7 bases. V was trimmed by 4 bases and J by 5 bases, leaving 15 bases between them. Germline lookup yields CDR1 SEHNR and CDR2 FQNEAQ (reference sequence). The CDR3 has 15 residues. Here the CDR3 DNA reads TGTGCCAGCAGCTCGTCAGGGGGGATGCACAATGAGCAGTTCTTC. It codes for CASSSSGGMHNEQFF.

In its sample, this clonotype was seen many times. The DNA of the CDR3 is TGTGCCAGCAGTTTCCGACAGGGGTTATACGAGCAGTACTTC. Translated, it gives CASSFRQGLYEQYF. The chain has TRBV28 and TRBJ2-7; 8 positions agree with TRBD1. The junction had 5 bases not matched to a gene; V was cut back by 3 bases and J by 4 bases. The CDR3 consists of 14 residues. Germline assignment: CDR1 MDHEN and CDR2 SYDVKM.

This clonotype came up a few times. J is TRBJ2-1 and V is TRBV20-1, with D possibly TRBD1 on 6 matching bases. Germline CDR1 DFQATT, CDR2 SNEGSKA (reference sequence). CDR3 size: 15 residues. Trimming left V 0 bases short and J 2 bases short, with 11 bases between. The CDR3 sequence is CSARDRGGPYNEQFF. DNA for the CDR3: TGCAGTGCTAGAGACAGGGGTGGACCCTACAATGAGCAGTTCTTC.

The sample holds a few counts of this clonotype. The rearrangement joins TRBV20-1 to TRBJ2-2; TRBD1 is a possible D gene (7 bases). Looked up from germline, CDR1 is DFQATT and CDR2 is SNEGSKA (reference sequence). The CDR3 is 13 amino acids. V lost 6 bases and J lost 6, with 14 bases in between. CDR3 coding DNA: TGCAGTGCCCCAGTCAGGGGGGCCGGGGAGCTGTTTTTT. Residues: CSAPVRGAGELFF.

The rearrangement uses TRBV24-1 and TRBJ2-1; TRBD1 matches 7 bases. The CDR3 extends over 15 amino acids. The germline V gene encodes CDR1 KGHDR and CDR2 SFDVKD. The V and J ends lost 3 bases and 7 bases, in that order; junction bases with no gene match: 8. DNA for the CDR3: TGTGCCACCAGTGATGGACAGGTTGACAGGAATGAGCAGTTCTTC. Translating it yields CATSDGQVDRNEQFF.

The chain has TRBV5-1 and TRBJ2-7, with TRBD2 matching over 9 bases. Losses at the gene ends were 3 bases for V and 3 bases for J; bases not matched to a gene: 7. CDR3 length: 15 residues. Germline V gene lookup returns CDR1 SGHRS and CDR2 YFSETQ. DNA for the CDR3: TGCGCCAGCAGCTCCATTAGCGGGAGCTTCTACGAGCAGTACTTC. Translation: CASSSISGSFYEQYF.

This clonotype was picked up many times. The genes are TRBV24-1 and TRBJ2-5; the D is unclear. V was clipped by 3 bases and J by 2 bases, with 9 bases between them. Germline CDR1 is KGHDR and CDR2 is SFDVKD. The CDR3 covers 14 residues. The CDR3 nucleotides are TGTGCCACCAGTGATGTCAGGTCGCAAGAGACCCAGTACTTC. Translation: CATSDVRSQETQYF.

This clonotype was observed a few times. This rearrangement joins TRBV27 to TRBJ1-3; the D is unclear. V shed 2 bases and J shed 7 bases, with 18 bases lying between them. The V gene's germline CDR1 is MNHEY and CDR2 SMNVEV (reference sequence). The CDR3 extends over 16 amino acids. The CDR3 is CASSLRRPAGGNTIYF. As DNA, the CDR3 is TGTGCCAGCAGTTTAAGGCGGCCCGCAGGCGGGAACACCATATATTTT.

Turning to this clonotype: Since a much larger clone is just one base distant, this may be a read error. The CDR3 sequence: CASREQVPNYEQYF. The DNA for the CDR3 is TGTGCCAGCAGGGAGCAGGTACCCAACTACGAGCAGTACTTC. The V gene is TRBV28, the J gene TRBJ2-7; D gene unclear. The CDR3 extends over 14 amino acids. The germline V gene encodes CDR1 MDHEN and CDR2 SYDVKM. The ends were cut back, 6 bases at V and 3 bases at J, with 15 bases in the middle. The variable domain in full, with the rest retrieved from reference TRBV28 and TRBJ2-7, is DVKVTQSSRYLVKRTGEKVFLECVQDMDHENMFWYRQDPGLGLRLIYFSYDVKMKEKGDIPEGYSVSREKKERFSLILESASTNQTSMYLCASREQVPNYEQYFGPGTRLTVT.

The chain couples TRBV7-9 to TRBJ1-6, with 7 bases fitting TRBD1. The length of the CDR3 is 15 residues. J gave up 12 bases and V 4 bases, and 12 bases lay outside the gene matches. Germline V gene data show CDR1 as SEHNR and CDR2 as FQNEAQ (reference sequence). CDR3 loop: CASSSQGKGSLPLHF. The CDR3 DNA sequence: TGTGCCAGCAGCTCACAGGGGAAGGGGTCGTTACCCCTCCACTTT. The variable domain in full, with the rest retrieved from reference TRBV7-9 and TRBJ1-6, is DTGVSQNPRHKITKRGQNVTFRCDPISEHNRLYWYRQTLGQGPEFLTYFQNEAQLEKSRLLSDRFSAERPKGSFSTLEIQRTEQGDSAMYLCASSSQGKGSLPLHFGNGTRLTVT.

This clonotype was counted only a few times. This chain uses TRBV28 with TRBJ1-1; 8 nucleotides match TRBD1. There are 15 residues in the CDR3. Losses at the gene ends were 4 bases for V and 3 bases for J; bases not matched to a gene: 7. Germline values: CDR1 MDHEN, CDR2 SYDVKM. The CDR3 DNA reads as TGTGCCAGCAGTTCCCAGGGGGCTGTGGACACTGAAGCTTTCTTT. It translates to CASSSQGAVDTEAFF.

This clonotype was seen only once. The junction and the germline gene differ at one end; a read error may be behind it. The rearrangement uses TRBV2 and TRBJ2-6; the D is unclear. The CDR3 has 16 amino acids. Germline-derived CDR1 and CDR2 are SNHLY and FYNNEI. CDR3 DNA sequence: TGTACCAGCACTGAAGTCAGAAGCTCTGGGGCCAACGTCCTGACTTTC. It is translated as CTSTEVRSSGANVLTF.

This clonotype was seen many times. This chain uses TRBV28 with TRBJ2-1; D not resolved. V shed 7 bases and J shed 6 bases, with 19 bases lying between them. The CDR3 runs to 15 residues. CDR1 and CDR2 from the germline V gene are MDHEN and SYDVKM. CDR3 nucleotide sequence: TGTGCCAGCATCATGGGGTCCTCGGTGGCCAATGAGCAGTTCTTC. It codes for CASIMGSSVANEQFF.